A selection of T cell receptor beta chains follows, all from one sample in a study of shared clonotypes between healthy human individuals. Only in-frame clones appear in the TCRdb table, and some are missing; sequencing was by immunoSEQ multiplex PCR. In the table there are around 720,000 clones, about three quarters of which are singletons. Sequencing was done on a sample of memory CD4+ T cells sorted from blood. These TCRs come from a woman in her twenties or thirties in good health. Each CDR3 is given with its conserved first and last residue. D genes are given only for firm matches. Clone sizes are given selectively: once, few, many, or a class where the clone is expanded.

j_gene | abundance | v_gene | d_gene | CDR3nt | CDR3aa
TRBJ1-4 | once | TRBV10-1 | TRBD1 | TGCGCCAGCAGTCCTGGACAGGGGATAGAAAAACTGTTTTTT | CASSPGQGIEKLFF
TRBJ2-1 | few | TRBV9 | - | TGTGCCAGCAGCTCCGGATCCTACAATGAGCAGTTCTTC | CASSSGSYNEQFF
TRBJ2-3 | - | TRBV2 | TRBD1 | TGTGCCAGCAGACGAGTCGGGACAGGGGCGGATACGCAGTATTTT | CASRRVGTGADTQYF
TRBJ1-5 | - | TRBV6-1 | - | TGTGCCAGCAGTGTTGTATCTAGCAATCAGCCCCAGCATTTT | CASSVVSSNQPQHF
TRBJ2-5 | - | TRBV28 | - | TGTGCCAGCAGATCTCAGGGCAGAGAGACCCAGTACTTC | CASRSQGRETQYF
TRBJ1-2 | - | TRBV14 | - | TGTGCCAGCAGCCAAAGACAGAATAACTATGGCTACACCTTC | CASSQRQNNYGYTF
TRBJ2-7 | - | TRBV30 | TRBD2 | TGTGCCTGGACCACAGGGGGAGCGGGAGGGCGGTTACACGAGCAGTACTTC | CAWTTGGAGGRLHEQYF
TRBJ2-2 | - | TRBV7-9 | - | TGTGCCAGCAGCAGCGAGACAGGGAACACCGGGGAGCTGTTTTTT | CASSSETGNTGELFF
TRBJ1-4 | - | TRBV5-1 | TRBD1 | TGCGCCAGCAGCAGGGACAGGGGGCCTGAAAAACTGTTTTTT | CASSRDRGPEKLFF
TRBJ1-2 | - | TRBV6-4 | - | TGTGCCAGCAGTGAAGGTTCAATCAGATACTATGGCTACACCTTC | CASSEGSIRYYGYTF
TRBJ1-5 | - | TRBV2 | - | TGTGCCAGCAGTGAAGCAAAAAGGATCAATCAGCCCCAGCATTTT | CASSEAKRINQPQHF
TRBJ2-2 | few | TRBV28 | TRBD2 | TGTGCCATTGGTAGCGGGGGGAACACCGGGGAGCTGTTTTTT | CAIGSGGNTGELFF
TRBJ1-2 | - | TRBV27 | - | TGTGCCAGCAGACCTGAAGTGGCAGGCGGCTCCTATGGCTACACCTTC | CASRPEVAGGSYGYTF
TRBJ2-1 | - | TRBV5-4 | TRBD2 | TGTGCCAGCAGCTTGGCCGGGAGGTCCACACCAAACAACAATGAGCAGTTCTTC | CASSLAGRSTPNNNEQFF
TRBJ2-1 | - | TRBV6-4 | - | TGTGCCAGCAGTGACTCAAAGCCGGGAGTCACCTACAATGAGCAGTTCTTC | CASSDSKPGVTYNEQFF
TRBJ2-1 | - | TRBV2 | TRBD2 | TGTGCCAGCAGAAAGGGGACTAGCGACATCTACAATGAGCAGTTCTTC | CASRKGTSDIYNEQFF
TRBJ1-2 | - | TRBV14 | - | TGTGCCAGCAGCCTTATTGGATATACGGGCTACACCTTC | CASSLIGYTGYTF
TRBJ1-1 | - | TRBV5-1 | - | TGCGCCAGCAGCTTGGCGGTGGGCTACACTGAAGCTTTCTTT | CASSLAVGYTEAFF
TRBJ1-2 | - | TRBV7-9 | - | TGTGCCAGCAGCTTAGGATCGACAGGCTTCTATGGCTACACCTTC | CASSLGSTGFYGYTF
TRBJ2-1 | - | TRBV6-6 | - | TGTGCCAGCAGTCGGGACTTCAGCTCCTACAATGAGCAGTTCTTC | CASSRDFSSYNEQFF
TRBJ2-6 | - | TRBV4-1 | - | TGCGCCAGCAGCCAACGTAGTCAATCGGGGGTCCCTGGGGCCAACGTCCTGACTTTC | CASSQRSQSGVPGANVLTF
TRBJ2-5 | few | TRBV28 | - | TGTGCCAGCACCCCCGGGGGGCTGGAGACCCAGTACTTC | CASTPGGLETQYF
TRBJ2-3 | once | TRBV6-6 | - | TGTGCCAGCAGTCAGAAGGGAGATACGCAGTATTTT | CASSQKGDTQYF
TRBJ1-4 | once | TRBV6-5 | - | TGTGCCAGCAGTTCTCCCCGGACGGGATCTAATGAAAAACTGTTTTTT | CASSSPRTGSNEKLFF
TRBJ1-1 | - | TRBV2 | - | TGTGCCAGCAGTTCAAACGGCCTCCCCGTCGTTGAAGCTTTCTTT | CASSSNGLPVVEAFF
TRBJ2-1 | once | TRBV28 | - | TGTGCCAGCAGTCCCAATCGAAAAATGCAGTTCTTC | CASSPNRKMQFF
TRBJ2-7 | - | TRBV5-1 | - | TGCGCCAGCAGCACCGGGGACTCCTACGAGCAGTACTTC | CASSTGDSYEQYF
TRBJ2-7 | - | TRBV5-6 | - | TGTGCCAGCAGCCCACTGGACACTCCCTACGAGCAGTACTTC | CASSPLDTPYEQYF
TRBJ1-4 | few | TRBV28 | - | TGTGCCAGCAGTTTCGGACCTTCTAATGAAAAACTGTTTTTT | CASSFGPSNEKLFF
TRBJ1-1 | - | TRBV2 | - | TGTGCCAGCAGTGAAACGTCCGGTGACACTGAAGCTTTCTTT | CASSETSGDTEAFF
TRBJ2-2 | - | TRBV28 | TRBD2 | TGTGCCAGCAACATACGACTAGCGGGAGGGTCCGGGGAGCTGTTTTTT | CASNIRLAGGSGELFF
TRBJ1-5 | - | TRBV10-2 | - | TGCGCCAGCAGCCCGCAGGGAGGTCAGCCCCAGCATTTT | CASSPQGGQPQHF
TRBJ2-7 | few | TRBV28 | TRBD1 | TGTGCCAGCAGTCCCCCGGGACAGGGGGCAAAAAACGAGCAGTACTTC | CASSPPGQGAKNEQYF
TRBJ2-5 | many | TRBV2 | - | TGTGCCAGCAGTGATGGGCCCGAGACCCAGTACTTC | CASSDGPETQYF
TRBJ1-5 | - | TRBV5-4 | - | TGTGCCAGCAGCAAACAGGGTGCCAATCAGCCCCAGCATTTT | CASSKQGANQPQHF
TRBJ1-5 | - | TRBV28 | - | TGTGCCAGCAGTGCAACCGGGACACTCAATCAGCCCCAGCATTTT | CASSATGTLNQPQHF
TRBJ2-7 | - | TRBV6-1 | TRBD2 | TGTGCCAGCAGTGAAGCGCCTAGCGGGTTCTACGAGCAGTACTTC | CASSEAPSGFYEQYF
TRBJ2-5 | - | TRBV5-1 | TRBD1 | TGCGCCACCAAAGATACGGGCAGGGGGCTTCCCTGGGAGACCCAGTACTTC | CATKDTGRGLPWETQYF
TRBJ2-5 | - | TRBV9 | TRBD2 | TGTGCCAGCAGCTCGGGGACTAGCGGGAAAGAGACCCAGTACTTC | CASSSGTSGKETQYF
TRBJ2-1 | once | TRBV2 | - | TGTGCCAGCAGTGAAGGGGGAAGCTCCTACAATGAGCAGTTCTTC | CASSEGGSSYNEQFF
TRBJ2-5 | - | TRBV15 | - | TGTGCCACCAGCAGAGCCCGCGGACAAAGGGGGGAGACCCAGTACTTC | CATSRARGQRGETQYF
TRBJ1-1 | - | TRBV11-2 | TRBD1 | TGTGCCAGCAGCTTTCTCACGGGACAGGGGGACACTGAAGCTTTCTTT | CASSFLTGQGDTEAFF
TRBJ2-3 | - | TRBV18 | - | TGTGCCAGCTCAACGGACACAGATACGCAGTATTTT | CASSTDTDTQYF
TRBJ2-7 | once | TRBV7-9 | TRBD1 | TGTGCCAGCAGCAAGGGACAGGGCAGCTCCTACGAGCAGTACTTC | CASSKGQGSSYEQYF
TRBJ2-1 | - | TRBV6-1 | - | TGTGCCAGCAGTGCTTCCGATGAGCAGTTCTTC | CASSASDEQFF